What follows are 10 T cell receptor beta chains derived from one specimen sequenced in a study of beta chain features in type 1 diabetes. Every isolated RNA sample was fully reverse transcribed, so sequencing captured expressed TCRB transcripts. Only in-frame clones appear in the TCRdb table, and some are missing; sequencing was by immunoSEQ multiplex PCR. The repertoire includes about 450,000 clones, about an eighth of them detected once, and 0.045% to 0.05% sits in the top ten. Sequenced: naive CD4+ T cells from blood. These receptors all stem from a woman between 18 and 29 years old in good health.

The chain is built from TRBV4-1 and TRBJ1-2, with TRBD1 matching over 9 bases. CDR1 is MGHRA and CDR2 is YSYEKL in the germline V gene. This CDR3 region has 16 residues. J was trimmed by 5 bases and V by 2 bases; bases with no gene match: 9. For the CDR3, the DNA is TGCGCCAGCAGCCAAAGACCCCGGGACAGGGAATATGGCTACACCTTC. Its protein is CASSQRPRDREYGYTF.

This clone has just a few counts. The chain carries TRBV4-3 and TRBJ2-1; D ambiguous. Germline V lookup: CDR1 LGHNA, CDR2 YSLEER. This CDR3 spans 17 amino acids. With 2 bases removed from V and 7 bases from J, the gap between germline ends came to 21 bases. The CDR3 DNA reads as TGCGCCAGCAGCCAACGGACCCTAGGTGGACCCCCTAATGAGCAGTTCTTC. It codes for CASSQRTLGGPPNEQFF.

There are a few counts of this clone. The V gene is TRBV6-6, the J gene TRBJ2-5; D gene unclear. Trimming removed 6 bases at V and 7 bases at J, with 9 bases between. The length of the CDR3 is 11 residues. Germline CDR1 reads MNHNY; CDR2 reads SVGAGI (reference sequence). The CDR3: CASSQDATQYF. CDR3 DNA: TGTGCCAGCAGCCAGGATGCGACCCAGTACTTC.

V gene TRBV5-1 combines with J gene TRBJ2-1; 7 nucleotides match TRBD1. This CDR3 is 16 amino acids long. Unmatched junction bases numbered 11, after V lost 2 bases and J lost 6 bases. The germline gives CDR1 SGHRS, CDR2 YFSETQ. The CDR3 region is CASSFLSDRASNEQFF. The CDR3 DNA reads as TGCGCCAGCAGCTTTCTTTCAGACAGGGCGAGCAATGAGCAGTTCTTC. The entire variable domain, with the rest obtained from reference TRBV5-1 and TRBJ2-1, is as follows: KAGVTQTPRYLIKTRGQQVTLSCSPISGHRSVSWYQQTPGQGLQFLFEYFSETQRNKGNFPGRFSGRQFSNSRSEMNVSTLELGDSALYLCASSFLSDRASNEQFFGPGTRLTVL.

The chain carries TRBV5-1 and TRBJ1-2; D gene uncertain. Germline CDR1 reads SGHRS; CDR2 reads YFSETQ. Trimming pared 0 bases from V and 2 bases from J, leaving 8 bases between. The CDR3 runs 14 residues. DNA of the CDR3: TGCGCCAGCAGCTTGGCGGACGCCAACTATGGCTACACCTTC. This gives the protein CASSLADANYGYTF.

The genes are TRBV27 and TRBJ2-1; D is uncertain. The CDR3 is 17 amino acids. Germline CDR1 is MNHEY and CDR2 is SMNVEV (reference sequence). Trimming took off 0 bases at V and 2 bases at J, with 14 bases between the two ends. The CDR3 reads CASSLSTGKAAYNEQFF. In DNA form, the CDR3 reads TGTGCCAGCAGTTTATCAACGGGTAAGGCGGCCTACAATGAGCAGTTCTTC.

This clone turned up a few times. As DNA, the CDR3 is TGTGCCAGCAGCTTAGTGGGGACCCAAGATGAGCAGTTCTTC. Its protein is CASSLVGTQDEQFF. V gene TRBV7-2 combines with J gene TRBJ2-1; D is perhaps TRBD1 or TRBD2 (5 bases each). The CDR3 loop spans 14 amino acids. V lost 1 base, J lost 8 bases, and 12 bases lay in between. Looked up from germline, CDR1 is SGHTA and CDR2 is FQGNSA.

The rearrangement uses TRBV7-9 and TRBJ2-2; 10 nucleotides line up with TRBD1. CDR1 is SEHNR and CDR2 is FQNEAQ in the germline V gene (reference sequence). The CDR3 covers 15 residues. V dropped 4 bases and J dropped 3; count of bases not matched to a gene: 2. CDR3 in amino acids: CASSSDRGDTGELFF. Written as DNA, the CDR3 is TGTGCCAGCAGCTCGGACAGGGGGGACACCGGGGAGCTGTTTTTT.

This clone appeared a few times. The rearrangement links TRBV28 to TRBJ1-6; no firm D call. CDR3 length: 15 amino acids. The ends were cut back, 7 bases at V and 3 bases at J, with 13 bases in the middle. The germline V gene encodes CDR1 MDHEN and CDR2 SYDVKM. CDR3 region: CASTLIRGYNSPLHF. CDR3 DNA sequence: TGTGCCAGCACTCTTATCCGGGGCTATAATTCACCCCTCCACTTT. The full variable domain, completed using reference TRBV28 and TRBJ1-6, is DVKVTQSSRYLVKRTGEKVFLECVQDMDHENMFWYRQDPGLGLRLIYFSYDVKMKEKGDIPEGYSVSREKKERFSLILESASTNQTSMYLCASTLIRGYNSPLHFGNGTRLTVT.

The gene calls are TRBV29-1 and TRBJ1-1; D uncertain. This CDR3 has 13 residues. CDR1 and CDR2 (germline): SQVTM, ANQGSEA. V was trimmed by 2 bases and J by 5 bases, leaving 12 bases between them. In nucleotides, the CDR3 is TGCAGCGTTGAATTCACCCGGGGAACTGAAGCTTTCTTT. Amino acids: CSVEFTRGTEAFF.